These 7 T cell receptor beta chains came from one sample sequenced in a study of breast tumors, draining lymph nodes, adjacent tissues. MiXCR, run by TCRdb on the multiplex PCR reads, gives a single entry per CDR3 protein. The sample holds tens of thousands of distinct CDR3 sequences; 68% are singletons and the top ten take around 22%. The sample comprised tumor-adjacent breast tissue. The receptors shown here come from a female donor with breast cancer. Some clones in this sample may be carry-over from other donors' samples.

DNA for the CDR3: TGTGCCAGTAGTACGGGAGGGGGTTATGGCACAGATACGCAGTATTTT. Translating gives CASSTGGGYGTDTQYF. The V and J genes are TRBV19 and TRBJ2-3; 8 positions match TRBD2. This CDR3 has 16 amino acids. V lost 4 bases to trimming and J lost 1 base; unmatched junction nucleotides: 7. Germline V CDR1 and CDR2: LNHDA, SQIVND (reference sequence).

This clonotype was counted ten times or more. The V call is TRBV5-1, the J call TRBJ2-3; possibly TRBD1 for D (6 bases). CDR1 is SGHRS, CDR2 YFSETQ, per germline. The CDR3 has 14 residues. Trimming cost V 2 bases and J 2 bases, with 9 bases left between them. The DNA for the CDR3 is TGCGCCAGCAGCTTAGGACAGTCCACAGATACGCAGTATTTT. It is translated as CASSLGQSTDTQYF.

V and J are TRBV7-9 and TRBJ2-5; 9 bases agree with TRBD1. With V trimmed by 6 bases and J by 5 bases, 7 bases remained unmatched. The CDR3 extends over 14 amino acids. Germline lookup yields CDR1 SEHNR and CDR2 FQNEAQ (reference sequence). CDR3 coding DNA: TGTGCCAGCAGACCACAGGGGGCGGCGGAGACCCAGTACTTC. Translating it yields CASRPQGAAETQYF.

The chain has TRBV27 and TRBJ2-1, with D uncertain. Germline CDR1 reads MNHEY; CDR2 reads SMNVEV (reference sequence). Trimming left V 4 bases short and J 3 bases short, with 7 bases between. The CDR3 runs 13 residues. The CDR3 protein is CASSYGSYNEQFF. CDR3 in DNA: TGTGCCAGCAGTTATGGCAGCTACAATGAGCAGTTCTTC.

The chain carries TRBV4-1 and TRBJ2-7, with D perhaps being TRBD1 or TRBD2 (5 bases each). The V end lost 5 bases, the J end lost 5 bases, and 19 bases lay between the germline ends. Germline V lookup: CDR1 MGHRA, CDR2 YSYEKL. This CDR3 spans 15 amino acids. The CDR3 is CASSSRDRGHDEQYF. Written as DNA, the CDR3 is TGCGCCAGCAGCTCCCGGGACCGAGGGCACGACGAGCAGTACTTC.

The table lists this clonotype with a few counts. This clone may be a read error of a much larger clone one base away. The chain's CDR3 is CASSLAAGPPGRQYF. The CDR3 region has the DNA TGTGCCAGCAGCTTGGCGGCAGGGCCTCCGGGCAGGCAGTACTTC. The chain is built from TRBV5-8 and TRBJ2-7, with D tentatively TRBD1 (5 bases). The CDR3 runs to 15 residues. Germline V lookup: CDR1 SGHTS, CDR2 YDEGEE. The V and J ends lost 0 bases and 9 bases respectively, with 19 bases between them.

This clonotype was observed at least ten times. V is TRBV18 and J is TRBJ2-3; D gene ambiguous. The CDR3 runs 13 residues. The V and J ends lost 6 bases and 5 bases respectively, with 12 bases between them. CDR1 and CDR2 from the germline V gene are KGHSH and LQKENI. This CDR3 is CASSHQVGDTQYF. The CDR3 DNA sequence: TGTGCCAGCTCTCATCAGGTGGGAGATACGCAGTATTTT.